This TCR beta chain was profiled in a study of blood T cell repertoires in COVID-19. Study summary: Some COVID-19 samples were acute and others convalescent; all came from the United States, Italy and Spain. PBMCs, B-cell-depleted T cells, or T cells were the source of the cDNA or gDNA that made up the material.

In the study's own analysis: Reference gene primer amplification gave estimated nucleated cell counts. TCRdb's table, derived via immunoSEQ multiplex PCR, lists solely in-frame clones and lacks some. V and J calls and clone size are given by that table; D and trimming were obtained from the DNA. The data contain around 80,000 clones, about 82% of them singletons. The V end was cut by 6 bases, the J end by 7 bases, with 22 bases between. Germline V gene lookup returns CDR1 SGHTA and CDR2 FQGNSA. This CDR3 contains 17 residues. The chain carries TRBV7-2 and TRBJ1-6; D is undetermined. Sequencing was done on a sample of peripheral blood. The clonotype was recovered from a woman at least 80 years old with acute or convalescent COVID-19. CDR3 sequence (DNA): TGTGCCAGCAGGCCGGCGCGTACCGGGGTCCAGAATTCACCCCTCCACTTT. Residues: CASRPARTGVQNSPLHF.